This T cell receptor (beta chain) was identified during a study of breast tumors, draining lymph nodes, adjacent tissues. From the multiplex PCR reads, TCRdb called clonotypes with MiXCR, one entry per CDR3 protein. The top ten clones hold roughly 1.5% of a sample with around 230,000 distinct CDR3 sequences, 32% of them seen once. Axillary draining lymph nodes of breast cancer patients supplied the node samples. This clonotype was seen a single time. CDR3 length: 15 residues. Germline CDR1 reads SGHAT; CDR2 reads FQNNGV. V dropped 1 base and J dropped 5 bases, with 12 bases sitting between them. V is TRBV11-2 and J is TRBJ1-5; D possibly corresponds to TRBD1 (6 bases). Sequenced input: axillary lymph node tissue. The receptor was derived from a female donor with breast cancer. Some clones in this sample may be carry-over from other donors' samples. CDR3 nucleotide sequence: TGTGCCAGCAGCTTAGGGACAGTGCCCTATCAGCCCCAGCATTTT. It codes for CASSLGTVPYQPQHF.